This TCR beta chain was profiled in a study of T cell clusters in autoimmune cytopenias. Study information: A median of roughly 53,000 TRB reads per sample yielded a median approximately 2,500 distinct clonotypes.

Points from the study as a whole: TRB repertoire shifts in secondary cytopenia and chronic lymphocytic leukemia mostly reflected lymphoma, not autoimmunity.

In regard to this clonotype: Its antigen is not known.

Multiplex touch-down PCR amplified TRB using TRB-A and TRB-B pools in one tube. TCRdb re-called the multiplex PCR reads; every CDR3 protein appears as one record, without DNA. This sample contains about 9,500 distinct CDR3 sequences. The CDR3 has 15 amino acids. The germline gives CDR1 SGDLS, CDR2 YYNGEE. TRB was amplified from roughly 270 ng of peripheral blood genomic DNA per sample. The sequence came from a human donor with an autoimmune cytopenia or autoimmune hepatitis (not recorded which). The sample taken for sequencing was peripheral blood. This chain joins TRBV9 and TRBJ2-5; the D gene TCRdb calls, TRBD2, cannot be checked with no DNA. The CDR3 loop reads CASSVSGTRGETQYF.